These 18 T cell receptor beta chains originate from one sample sequenced in a study of cytomegalovirus exposure and HLA in healthy donors (dated by TCRdb to 2016 to 2017). Library construction relied on the immunoSEQ multiplex PCR assay. For the multiplex PCR, a mixture combining 60 forward primers for TCR Vbeta segments and 13 reverse primers for TCR Jbeta segments was used. TCRdb provides this immuneACCESS table in a form limited to in-frame rearrangements. Some clones are lacking; in checked studies, under half of them reflect an unresolved V gene, and why the rest are absent is not known. The sample table shows about 88,000 clones, and approximately 71% are seen once. Approximately 15% of the sample belongs to the ten largest clones. Sequences were obtained from PBMCs. All receptors come from a woman under 30 in good health and CMV-seropositive.

J is TRBJ2-7 and V is TRBV2, with 7 bases matching TRBD1. V trimming: 4 bases; J trimming: 3 bases; junction bases outside the gene matches: 6. Germline V gives CDR1 SNHLY, CDR2 FYNNEI. This CDR3 has 14 residues. CDR3 DNA: TGTGCCAGCAGTGTGCAGGGGGTTAACTACGAGCAGTACTTC. Its translation is CASSVQGVNYEQYF.

As concerns this clone: A read error may produce the germline difference seen at one junction end. This chain joins TRBV9 and TRBJ2-6; TRBD1 is a possible D gene (5 bases). Germline CDR1 is SGDLS and CDR2 is YYNGEE. This CDR3 has 17 amino acids. The CDR3 region has the DNA TGTGCCAGCAGCGTAGCTGAAGGACACGGTGGGGCCAACGGCCTGACTTTC. Amino acids: CASSVAEGHGGANGLTF.

The rearrangement links TRBV30 to TRBJ2-5, with a tentative D call TRBD1 (5 bases). V dropped 7 bases and J dropped 5 bases, with 14 bases sitting between them. The V gene's germline CDR1 is GTSNPN and CDR2 SVGIG (reference sequence). The CDR3 loop spans 12 amino acids. The CDR3 here is CAFLGATETQYF. CDR3 nucleotide sequence: TGTGCCTTCCTAGGGGCGACGGAGACCCAGTACTTC.

The chain combines TRBV27 with TRBJ2-3, with TRBD2 matching 9 bases. After removal of 6 bases from V and 6 bases from J, the junction contained 7 bases not matched to a gene. CDR1 and CDR2 (germline): MNHEY, SMNVEV (reference sequence). This CDR3 contains 14 residues. CDR3 in DNA: TGTGCCAGCAGGGTTGCGGGAGGGGTGGATACGCAGTATTTT. It encodes CASRVAGGVDTQYF.

J is TRBJ2-3 and V is TRBV5-1; TRBD2 matches 7 bases. With V trimmed by 4 bases and J by 6 bases, 8 bases remained unmatched. There are 14 residues in the CDR3. Germline CDR1 SGHRS, CDR2 YFSETQ. The CDR3 sequence: CASSRSGVADTQYF. In DNA, the CDR3 is TGCGCCAGCAGCCGAAGCGGGGTGGCGGATACGCAGTATTTT. The full variable domain, its missing parts supplied by reference TRBV5-1 and TRBJ2-3, is KAGVTQTPRYLIKTRGQQVTLSCSPISGHRSVSWYQQTPGQGLQFLFEYFSETQRNKGNFPGRFSGRQFSNSRSEMNVSTLELGDSALYLCASSRSGVADTQYFGPGTRLTVL.

V and J are TRBV5-6 and TRBJ2-2; weak D call: TRBD2 (6 bases). Germline CDR1 SGHDT, CDR2 YYEEEE. This CDR3 has 15 amino acids. V lost 4 bases to trimming and J lost 2 bases, with 12 bases between them. In DNA, the CDR3 is TGTGCCAGCAGCCAGTTGGGGGGAAACACCGGGGAGCTGTTTTTT. It translates to CASSQLGGNTGELFF.

The J gene is TRBJ1-1, the V gene TRBV18; D perhaps matches TRBD1 (5 bases). Germline values: CDR1 KGHSH, CDR2 LQKENI. Trimming stripped 10 bases from V and 1 base from J, with 16 bases between. CDR3 length equals 14 residues. CDR3 in amino acids: CATTGGGWNTEAFF. The CDR3 nucleotides are TGTGCCACCACGGGCGGGGGATGGAACACTGAAGCTTTCTTT.

V and J are TRBV5-1 and TRBJ2-7, with D maybe TRBD1 (6 bases). Germline lookup yields CDR1 SGHRS and CDR2 YFSETQ. Trimming removed 1 base at V and 6 bases at J, with 14 bases between. The CDR3 runs 14 residues. The CDR3 DNA follows: TGCGCCAGCAGCTTGAGGCTACAGGGTTCCGAGCAGTACTTC. Its protein is CASSLRLQGSEQYF.

The chain combines TRBV19 with TRBJ1-5, with D possibly being TRBD1 (6 bases). The germline V gene has CDR1 LNHDA and CDR2 SQIVND (reference sequence). The CDR3 is 13 amino acids. Trimming left V 9 bases short and J 4 bases short, with 13 bases between. The CDR3 coding sequence is TGTGCCAGCAGGGGCCCGGTGAATCAGCCCCAGCATTTT. It encodes CASRGPVNQPQHF.

This clone was recorded only once. CDR3 residues: CASSAGQGNQPQHF. The CDR3 coding sequence is TGTGCCAGCAGTGCGGGACAGGGGAATCAGCCCCAGCATTTT. The chain carries TRBV28 and TRBJ1-5, with TRBD1 identical over 10 bases. The CDR3 runs to 14 residues. The V gene end was trimmed by 5 bases and the J gene end by 4 bases; junction bases not matched to a gene: 2. Germline V lookup: CDR1 MDHEN, CDR2 SYDVKM.

The chain recombines TRBV4-3 with TRBJ2-2, with 11 positions matching TRBD2. Germline V gene sequence: CDR1 LGHNA, CDR2 YSLEER. The CDR3 is 16 amino acids. Trimming at V came to 0 bases and at J to 7 bases, leaving 4 bases not matched to a gene. The CDR3 loop reads CASSQDSGGALGELFF. DNA for the CDR3: TGCGCCAGCAGCCAAGATAGCGGGGGGGCCCTCGGGGAGCTGTTTTTT.

This clone was counted once. The chain is built from TRBV28 and TRBJ2-7, with D possibly being TRBD2 (6 bases). Trimming pared 3 bases from V and 6 bases from J, leaving 21 bases between. The germline V gene has CDR1 MDHEN and CDR2 SYDVKM. The CDR3 contains 16 residues. The DNA for the CDR3 is TGTGCCAGCAGTTTCGCGGGGAAACTAGGGCCTCGCGAGCAGTACTTC. Its protein is CASSFAGKLGPREQYF.

The chain combines TRBV28 with TRBJ1-2; 7 positions match TRBD1. Germline V gene sequence: CDR1 MDHEN, CDR2 SYDVKM. Unmatched junction bases numbered 6, after V lost 2 bases and J lost 3 bases. This CDR3 spans 15 amino acids. The CDR3 here is CASSLGDRVDYGYTF. CDR3 bases: TGTGCCAGCAGTTTAGGTGACAGGGTGGACTATGGCTACACCTTC.

This chain joins TRBV27 and TRBJ1-2; 7 bases match TRBD1. Per the germline V gene, CDR1 is MNHEY and CDR2 is SMNVEV (reference sequence). V lost 6 bases and J lost 7; bases outside the gene matches: 11. This CDR3 region has 14 residues. CDR3 coding DNA: TGTGCCAGCAGCCGAGACAGGGATTTTTTTGGCTACACCTTC. As protein: CASSRDRDFFGYTF.

The gene calls are TRBV5-1 and TRBJ2-7; 11 positions match TRBD1. This CDR3 spans 15 amino acids. The V gene end was trimmed by 1 base and the J gene end by 5 bases; junction bases not matched to a gene: 5. The germline V gene has CDR1 SGHRS and CDR2 YFSETQ. CDR3: CASSLRGQGVHEQYF. The DNA for the CDR3 is TGCGCCAGCAGCTTGAGGGGACAGGGGGTGCACGAGCAGTACTTC.

The J gene is TRBJ1-5, the V gene TRBV7-3, with no clear D. The CDR3 totals 20 residues. CDR1 and CDR2 from the germline V gene are SGHTA and FQGTGA. With 0 bases removed from V and 5 bases from J, the gap between germline ends came to 26 bases. Written as DNA, the CDR3 is TGTGCCAGCAGCTTAACGGAGGCCACTTCAGCCCTTCTTATCGATCAGCCCCAGCATTTT. This sequence encodes CASSLTEATSALLIDQPQHF. The whole variable domain, filled in from reference TRBV7-3 and TRBJ1-5, reads GAGVSQTPSNKVTEKGKYVELRCDPISGHTALYWYRQSLGQGPEFLIYFQGTGAADDSGLPNDRFFAVRPEGSVSTLKIQRTERGDSAVYLCASSLTEATSALLIDQPQHFGDGTRLSIL.

The gene calls are TRBV9 and TRBJ2-3, with a weak D call TRBD1 (6 bases). The V and J ends lost 4 bases and 7 bases respectively, with 10 bases between them. The CDR3 is 12 amino acids. The germline CDR1 and CDR2 sequences are SGDLS and YYNGEE. The CDR3 bases are TGTGCCAGCAGCCCCCAGGGGAATACGCAGTATTTT. As protein: CASSPQGNTQYF.

The chain has TRBV6-6 and TRBJ2-7; unclear D gene. Germline lookup yields CDR1 MNHNY and CDR2 SVGAGI (reference sequence). This CDR3 region has 11 residues. Trimming left V 6 bases short and J 6 bases short, with 9 bases between. CDR3 region: CASRDLLEQYF. For the CDR3, the DNA is TGTGCCAGCAGAGACTTACTCGAGCAGTACTTC.